The 16 T cell receptor beta chains in this list originate from one sample, sequenced in a study of shared clonotypes between healthy human individuals. TCRdb's table, derived via immunoSEQ multiplex PCR, lists solely in-frame clones and lacks some. This sample has some 2.3 million clones, with 90% to 95% found just once. Sequenced sample: naive CD4+ T cells from PBMCs. The subset was: CD45RA+ positively selected. Receptor source: a young man in good health. Some clones in this sample may be carry-over from other donors' samples.

The CDR3 DNA sequence: TGTGCCAGCAGCAGGGGGGGTAGCGGGATTTCCTACGAGCAGTACTTC. It is translated as CASSRGGSGISYEQYF. The chain recombines TRBV5-4 with TRBJ2-7; TRBD2 matches 8 bases. V trimming: 4 bases; J trimming: 1 base; junction bases outside the gene matches: 10. CDR3 length: 16 amino acids. Germline V CDR1 and CDR2: SGHNT, YYREEE (reference sequence).

This clone was detected once. J is TRBJ1-2 and V is TRBV19, with 10 bases identical to TRBD1. The J segment lost 7 bases and the V segment lost 8 bases, leaving 10 bases of the junction unmatched. Germline CDR1 and CDR2: LNHDA and SQIVND (reference sequence). The CDR3 sequence is 14 residues long. CDR3: CASGPRGTGVGYTF. In nucleotides, the CDR3 is TGTGCCAGTGGCCCCCGTGGGACAGGGGTTGGCTACACCTTC.

This clone came up once. The chain links TRBV14 to TRBJ2-5; 9 nucleotides agree with TRBD1. V trimming: 7 bases; J trimming: 5 bases; junction bases outside the gene matches: 11. The CDR3 is made up of 15 amino acids. From germline, CDR1 is SGHDN and CDR2 FVKESK. DNA for the CDR3: TGTGCCAGCACCCGAGGGGGGACAGGGATGGAGACCCAGTACTTC. Protein: CASTRGGTGMETQYF.

The rearrangement uses TRBV5-4 and TRBJ1-4; no clear D gene. V was trimmed by 4 bases and J by 6 bases, leaving 19 bases between them. The CDR3 is 16 residues long. Germline assignment: CDR1 SGHNT and CDR2 YYREEE (reference sequence). The DNA for the CDR3 is TGTGCCAGCAGCCACGCAGGAGGTTTACGGGATGAAAAACTGTTTTTT. Its protein product is CASSHAGGLRDEKLFF.

As concerns this clone: One end of the junction is discordant with germline, which a read error may explain. The V and J genes are TRBV6-1 and TRBJ2-1; D is perhaps TRBD2 (6 bases). Germline V CDR1 and CDR2: MNHNS, SASEGT. This CDR3 is 12 amino acids long. DNA for the CDR3: TGTGCCAGCAGTGAAGCGCGGAGGGAGCTGTTCTTC. Its protein product is CASSEARRELFF.

The chain has TRBV2 and TRBJ1-4; 10 nucleotides agree with TRBD1. CDR1 is SNHLY and CDR2 is FYNNEI in the germline V gene. Trimming removed 11 bases from V and 1 base from J; junction bases left unmatched: 7. This CDR3 has 15 residues. CDR3 sequence reads: CAGRDRGLTNEKLFF. Here the CDR3 DNA reads TGTGCCGGCCGGGACAGGGGATTAACTAATGAAAAACTGTTTTTT.

CDR3 bases: TGTGCCAGCAGCGCAGGGACTAGCGGGGAAGTTTACACAGATACGCAGTATTTT. As protein: CASSAGTSGEVYTDTQYF. The chain joins TRBV9 to TRBJ2-3; TRBD2 matches at 13 bases. Germline CDR1 SGDLS, CDR2 YYNGEE. V lost 3 bases and J lost 2; bases outside the gene matches: 9. The CDR3 is 18 residues long. The variable domain in full, completed from reference TRBV9 and TRBJ2-3, reads DSGVTQTPKHLITATGQRVTLRCSPRSGDLSVYWYQQSLDQGLQFLIQYYNGEERAKGNILERFSAQQFPDLHSELNLSSLELGDSALYFCASSAGTSGEVYTDTQYFGPGTRLTVL.

The chain couples TRBV5-1 to TRBJ2-1, with D unresolved. Trimming shortened V by 2 bases and J by 1 base, and 13 bases separated the two germline ends. The CDR3 has 16 amino acids. The germline V gene encodes CDR1 SGHRS and CDR2 YFSETQ. The CDR3 loop is CASSFLSSRSYNEQFF. CDR3 in DNA: TGCGCCAGCAGCTTTCTCTCTAGTAGGTCCTACAATGAGCAGTTCTTC.

The CDR3 region is CASSTAGQGNQPQHF. CDR3 DNA sequence: TGTGCCAGCAGCACCGCCGGACAGGGGAATCAGCCCCAGCATTTT. The chain is built from TRBV7-9 and TRBJ1-5; the match to TRBD1 covers 9 bases. J was trimmed by 4 bases and V by 5 bases; bases with no gene match: 6. The CDR3 is 15 residues long. The V gene's germline CDR1 is SEHNR and CDR2 FQNEAQ (reference sequence).

This clone was counted once. This chain links TRBV19 with TRBJ2-3; 8 bases match TRBD1. Trimming at V came to 9 bases and at J to 1 base, leaving 6 bases not matched to a gene. This CDR3 is 14 amino acids long. The germline V gene encodes CDR1 LNHDA and CDR2 SQIVND (reference sequence). This CDR3 reads CASRGRGGTDTQYF. In DNA form, the CDR3 reads TGTGCCAGCAGGGGGCGAGGAGGCACAGATACGCAGTATTTT.

The V and J genes are TRBV7-7 and TRBJ2-3, with 8 bases lining up with TRBD1. The J segment lost 5 bases and the V segment lost 5 bases, leaving 12 bases of the junction unmatched. This CDR3 is 16 amino acids long. Germline CDR1 reads SSHAT; CDR2 reads FNYEAQ (reference sequence). CDR3 sequence: CASSLTWTGLGDTQYF. Written as DNA, the CDR3 is TGTGCCAGCAGCCTAACCTGGACAGGGTTGGGAGATACGCAGTATTTT.

The rearrangement links TRBV28 to TRBJ1-2, with D hard to call. The CDR3 totals 14 residues. The germline CDR1 and CDR2 sequences are MDHEN and SYDVKM. V shed 3 bases and J shed 2 bases, with 10 bases lying between them. The CDR3 is CASSLVVGNYGYTF. CDR3 DNA: TGTGCCAGCAGTTTGGTGGTGGGAAACTATGGCTACACCTTC.

The gene calls are TRBV9 and TRBJ1-3; D is unresolved. Between the trimmed V and J ends, which lost 0 bases and 11 bases, there was a span of 24 bases. CDR1 is SGDLS and CDR2 is YYNGEE in the germline V gene. The CDR3 length is 17 residues. CDR3 DNA sequence: TGTGCCAGCAGCGTAGAGGCCGGAGTATCAAGGAAACACCCCATATATTTT. It codes for CASSVEAGVSRKHPIYF.

The chain links TRBV14 to TRBJ2-1, with 7 nucleotides matching TRBD2. V lost 4 bases to trimming and J lost 4 bases; unmatched junction nucleotides: 10. Germline V gene data show CDR1 as SGHDN and CDR2 as FVKESK. The CDR3 consists of 16 residues. The CDR3 spells CASSLHPTSWYNEQFF. CDR3 bases: TGTGCCAGCAGCCTCCACCCGACTAGCTGGTACAATGAGCAGTTCTTC.

The rearrangement uses TRBV7-2 and TRBJ2-7; maybe TRBD2 (5 bases). The V end lost 0 bases, the J end lost 1 base, and 13 bases lay between the germline ends. The CDR3 is made up of 16 amino acids. Per the germline V gene, CDR1 is SGHTA and CDR2 is FQGNSA. The CDR3 DNA reads TGTGCCAGCAGCTTAGCGGGGATGAGGGATTCCTACGAGCAGTACTTC. This gives the protein CASSLAGMRDSYEQYF.

This sequence joins TRBV4-2 and TRBJ2-7; 11 bases map to TRBD2. Trimming cost V 1 base and J 4 bases; bases outside gene matches: 3. This CDR3 spans 15 amino acids. Germline V lookup: CDR1 LGHNA, CDR2 YNFKEQ. The CDR3 nucleotides read TGTGCCAGCAGCCAAGTTGGGACTAGCGGTTACGAGCAGTACTTC. Its translation is CASSQVGTSGYEQYF.